One sample yielded the 30 T cell receptor beta chains listed below, sequenced in a study of blood T cell repertoires in COVID-19. Assay: immunoSEQ multiplex PCR; the TCRdb copy retains only in-frame clones and omits some. The sample lists about 440,000 clones, roughly nine tenths occurring once. The sample comprised PBMCs or T cells enriched from blood (not recorded which). The receptor set was obtained from a woman aged 18-35 years with acute COVID-19.

V and J are TRBV7-9 and TRBJ1-5, with 7 bases aligning to TRBD1. Trimming cost V 4 bases and J 4 bases; bases outside gene matches: 4. This CDR3 has 14 amino acids. Germline V gene lookup returns CDR1 SEHNR and CDR2 FQNEAQ (reference sequence). DNA of the CDR3: TGTGCCAGCAGCTCAGGGACAGCTAATCAGCCCCAGCATTTT. Protein sequence: CASSSGTANQPQHF.

The genes are TRBV28 and TRBJ1-1, with TRBD1 as a possible D gene (5 bases). Looked up from germline, CDR1 is MDHEN and CDR2 is SYDVKM. Between the trimmed V and J ends, which lost 3 bases and 0 bases, there was a span of 11 bases. The CDR3 has 15 residues. The CDR3 protein is CASSLGQDMNTEAFF. The CDR3 DNA sequence: TGTGCCAGCAGTTTGGGGCAGGACATGAACACTGAAGCTTTCTTT.

The rearrangement links TRBV6-1 to TRBJ2-5; 8 bases align to TRBD2. After removal of 1 base from V and 1 base from J, the junction contained 8 bases not matched to a gene. CDR1 is MNHNS and CDR2 is SASEGT in the germline V gene. The CDR3 has 17 amino acids. CDR3 sequence (DNA): TGTGCCAGCAGTGAAGGGAGTAGCGGGATATCCCAAGAGACCCAGTACTTC. This sequence encodes CASSEGSSGISQETQYF.

CDR3 residues: CASSYYRANSPLHF. In DNA form, the CDR3 reads TGTGCCAGCAGTTATTACAGGGCTAATTCACCCCTCCACTTT. The chain links TRBV6-5 to TRBJ1-6; tentative D call: TRBD1 (6 bases). V was shortened by 3 bases and J by 6 bases, with 9 bases between the two germline ends. The CDR3 covers 14 residues. The germline V gene encodes CDR1 MNHEY and CDR2 SVGAGI.

The chain combines TRBV20-1 with TRBJ2-1; D not certain. This CDR3 spans 9 amino acids. The V and J ends lost 3 bases and 9 bases respectively, with 3 bases between them. Germline-derived CDR1 and CDR2 are DFQATT and SNEGSKA (reference sequence). The CDR3 bases are TGCAGTGCTAGGAGTGAGCAGTTCTTC. Translating it yields CSARSEQFF.

This chain uses TRBV6-5 with TRBJ1-2, with 8 positions matching TRBD1. V was pared by 0 bases and J by 5 bases, with 8 bases of the junction left unmatched. This CDR3 has 16 amino acids. Germline V gene data show CDR1 as MNHEY and CDR2 as SVGAGI. For the CDR3, the DNA is TGTGCCAGCAGTTACTCGACAGGGGATCAAGGGTATGGCTACACCTTC. Amino acid sequence: CASSYSTGDQGYGYTF.

This sequence joins TRBV7-9 and TRBJ1-2; D not certain. Germline V gives CDR1 SEHNR, CDR2 FQNEAQ (reference sequence). This CDR3 comprises 11 residues. Trimming pared 4 bases from V and 7 bases from J, leaving 7 bases between. CDR3: CASSSTGGYTF. The CDR3 region has the DNA TGTGCCAGCAGCTCCACGGGTGGCTACACCTTC.

J is TRBJ2-2 and V is TRBV10-2; no clear D. The germline V gene has CDR1 WSHSY and CDR2 SAAADI. This CDR3 is built from 13 residues. The V end lost 8 bases, the J end lost 0 bases, and 7 bases lay between the germline ends. The CDR3 DNA sequence: TGCGCCAGCGGGCAGACGAACACCGGGGAGCTGTTTTTT. Translation gives CASGQTNTGELFF.

The chain carries TRBV28 and TRBJ2-6; 10 bases agree with TRBD1. The V and J ends lost 3 bases and 0 bases, in that order; junction bases with no gene match: 5. The CDR3 length is 18 residues. The germline CDR1 and CDR2 sequences are MDHEN and SYDVKM. Here the CDR3 reads CASSFKGQGFSGANVLTF. CDR3 bases: TGTGCCAGCAGTTTTAAGGGACAGGGGTTCTCTGGGGCCAACGTCCTGACTTTC.

This clone was counted a few times. The chain is built from TRBV28 and TRBJ1-4; D might be TRBD1 (6 bases). Germline V CDR1 and CDR2: MDHEN, SYDVKM. The CDR3 sequence is 14 residues long. V lost 6 bases and J lost 5, with 13 bases in between. The CDR3 DNA follows: TGTGCCAGCAGGACAACAGGGATCAATGAAAAACTGTTTTTT. Its translation: CASRTTGINEKLFF.

The chain links TRBV2 to TRBJ1-1; D call uncertain. Germline V CDR1 and CDR2: SNHLY, FYNNEI. This CDR3 region has 13 residues. V lost 9 bases and J 4 bases, leaving 15 bases between the germline ends. CDR3 DNA sequence: TGTGCCAGATATGGGGTGGCGGGCACTGAAGCTTTCTTT. The encoded protein is CARYGVAGTEAFF.

The chain uses TRBV27 and TRBJ1-5, with 8 bases lining up with TRBD1. V shed 8 bases, J shed 0 bases, and the junction held 3 bases outside the gene matches. Germline assignment: CDR1 MNHEY and CDR2 SMNVEV (reference sequence). There are 14 residues in the CDR3. The CDR3 protein is CASWTGYSNQPQHF. The CDR3 nucleotides are TGTGCCAGCTGGACAGGGTATAGCAATCAGCCCCAGCATTTT.

The chain uses TRBV19 and TRBJ1-5, with D uncertain. The germline V and J ends were trimmed by 5 bases and 4 bases, with 12 bases remaining between them. The CDR3 has 14 residues. Per the germline V gene, CDR1 is LNHDA and CDR2 is SQIVND (reference sequence). CDR3 loop: CASSGGADNQPQHF. CDR3 bases: TGTGCCAGTAGTGGCGGTGCCGATAATCAGCCCCAGCATTTT. The full variable domain, its missing parts supplied by reference TRBV19 and TRBJ1-5, is DGGITQSPKYLFRKEGQNVTLSCEQNLNHDAMYWYRQDPGQGLRLIYYSQIVNDFQKGDIAEGYSVSREKKESFPLTVTSAQKNPTAFYLCASSGGADNQPQHFGDGTRLSIL.

Concerning this clone: The sample holds other DNA sequences that translate to the same CDR3. The rearrangement links TRBV3-1 (or the pseudogene TRBV3-2) to TRBJ1-2, with TRBD1 as a possible D gene (6 bases). The CDR3 runs 12 residues. V lost 4 bases, J lost 5 bases, and 8 bases lay in between. Germline CDR1 reads LGHDT; CDR2 reads YNNKEL (reference sequence). CDR3 in amino acids: CASSPGQYGYTF. CDR3 nucleotide sequence: TGTGCCAGCAGCCCCGGACAGTATGGCTACACCTTC.

This clone has only one observation. CDR3: CASSEGRGGNTIYF. CDR3 nucleotides: TGCGCCAGCAGCGAAGGCAGGGGTGGAAACACCATATATTTT. V gene TRBV5-1 combines with J gene TRBJ1-3; a possible D gene is TRBD1 (6 bases). CDR1 SGHRS and CDR2 YFSETQ come from the germline V gene. Trimming removed 4 bases at V and 3 bases at J, with 11 bases between. This CDR3 is 14 amino acids long.

The J gene is TRBJ1-4, the V gene TRBV3-1 (or the pseudogene TRBV3-2); no firm D call. V lost 2 bases and J lost 5, with 12 bases in between. Per the germline V gene, CDR1 is LGHDT and CDR2 is YNNKEL (reference sequence). The CDR3 spans 15 residues. DNA of the CDR3: TGTGCCAGCAGCCAATACATGGGAGCCAATGAAAAACTGTTTTTT. It encodes CASSQYMGANEKLFF.

The rearrangement uses TRBV19 and TRBJ2-6; the match to TRBD1 covers 9 bases. CDR3 size: 17 residues. The V segment lost 5 bases and the J segment 2 bases; nucleotides outside the gene matches: 7. CDR1 and CDR2 (germline): LNHDA, SQIVND (reference sequence). The CDR3 DNA sequence: TGTGCCAGTAGTGGGAGGGGACAGGGACCTGGGGCCAACGTCCTGACTTTC. It translates to CASSGRGQGPGANVLTF.

The genes are TRBV27 and TRBJ2-1, with TRBD1 identical over 9 bases. Germline V gene data show CDR1 as MNHEY and CDR2 as SMNVEV (reference sequence). The junction had 4 bases not matched to a gene; V was cut back by 4 bases and J by 3 bases. This CDR3 has 15 amino acids. The CDR3 region has the DNA TGTGCCAGCAGTTCCGGGACAGGGAACTACAATGAGCAGTTCTTC. It translates to CASSSGTGNYNEQFF.

This clone was seen once. DNA for the CDR3: TGTGCCAGCAGCGGCAGGGATCGCACTGAAGCTTTCTTT. Its protein product is CASSGRDRTEAFF. This chain uses TRBV11-2 with TRBJ1-1; possibly TRBD1 for D (5 bases). Trimming pared 5 bases from V and 4 bases from J, leaving 11 bases between. Germline V lookup: CDR1 SGHAT, CDR2 FQNNGV. The CDR3 totals 13 residues.

This clone has just a few counts. The chain has TRBV2 and TRBJ2-3; maybe TRBD1 (5 bases). The ends were cut back, 8 bases at V and 6 bases at J, with 15 bases in the middle. The CDR3 is 13 amino acids. The germline V gene has CDR1 SNHLY and CDR2 FYNNEI. The CDR3 DNA reads TGTGCCAGCCTCAACTCTAAGGGGGATACGCAGTATTTT. Its translation is CASLNSKGDTQYF.

The genes are TRBV12-2 and TRBJ1-6. TRBV12-2 is listed as a pseudogene. This CDR3 has 14 amino acids. CDR3 residues: CASRLAENNSPLHF. The DNA for the CDR3 is TGTGCAAGTCGCTTAGCGGAGAATAATTCACCCCTCCACTTT.

The chain carries TRBV5-5 and TRBJ2-7; D gene unclear. CDR1 and CDR2 (germline): SGHKS, YYEKEE (reference sequence). The CDR3 has 10 amino acids. Trimming took off 1 base at V and 6 bases at J, with 2 bases between the two ends. Here the CDR3 reads CASSLREQYF. The CDR3 DNA sequence: TGTGCCAGCAGCTTGCGCGAGCAGTACTTC.

This clone has more than one count but fewer than ten. V and J are TRBV9 and TRBJ1-2, with TRBD1 as a possible D gene (5 bases). This CDR3 is 16 amino acids long. V gave up 2 bases and J gave up 1 base, with 15 bases separating them. Germline values: CDR1 SGDLS, CDR2 YYNGEE. This CDR3 is CASSVSTDQNNYGYTF. The CDR3 nucleotides are TGTGCCAGCAGCGTTTCGACAGACCAGAATAACTATGGCTACACCTTC. Variable domain in full (rest from reference TRBV9 and TRBJ1-2): DSGVTQTPKHLITATGQRVTLRCSPRSGDLSVYWYQQSLDQGLQFLIQYYNGEERAKGNILERFSAQQFPDLHSELNLSSLELGDSALYFCASSVSTDQNNYGYTFGSGTRLTVV.

In this sample, this clone turned up a few times. The chain has TRBV3-1 (or the pseudogene TRBV3-2) and TRBJ2-7, with 8 nucleotides matching TRBD2. This CDR3 has 16 residues. Per the germline V gene, CDR1 is LGHDT and CDR2 is YNNKEL (reference sequence). The V segment lost 1 base and the J segment 2 bases; nucleotides outside the gene matches: 7. CDR3 region: CASSQGPTAGAYEQYF. In nucleotides, the CDR3 is TGTGCCAGCAGCCAAGGGCCCACAGCGGGGGCCTACGAGCAGTACTTC.

The chain uses TRBV3-1 (or the pseudogene TRBV3-2) and TRBJ2-3; a possible D gene is TRBD2 (6 bases). The CDR3 has 14 amino acids. With 4 bases removed from V and 8 bases from J, the gap between germline ends came to 16 bases. Germline CDR1 and CDR2: LGHDT and YNNKEL (reference sequence). The CDR3 sequence is CASSPPHRAGTQYF. Written as DNA, the CDR3 is TGTGCCAGCAGCCCCCCCCATAGAGCGGGTACGCAGTATTTT.

The genes are TRBV23-1 and TRBJ1-5; 7 nucleotides align to TRBD1. TRBV23-1 is recorded as an ORF, its role being uncertain. This CDR3 has 12 amino acids. V was pared by 10 bases and J by 2 bases, with 2 bases of the junction left unmatched. DNA of the CDR3: TGCGCCATCGACAGGGGCAATCAGCCCCAGCATTTT. Amino acids: CAIDRGNQPQHF.

The V gene is TRBV30, the J gene TRBJ2-7; tentatively, D is TRBD2 (5 bases). Germline CDR1 GTSNPN, CDR2 SVGIG (reference sequence). The CDR3 loop spans 13 amino acids. Trimming left V 0 bases short and J 7 bases short, with 13 bases between. The CDR3 here is CAWSVRPTGEQYF. In nucleotides, the CDR3 is TGTGCCTGGAGTGTACGCCCGACGGGGGAGCAGTACTTC.

The rearrangement links TRBV27 to TRBJ1-1, with 8 bases lining up with TRBD1. This CDR3 spans 13 amino acids. Trimming cost V 3 bases and J 6 bases; bases outside gene matches: 3. Germline CDR1 and CDR2: MNHEY and SMNVEV (reference sequence). This CDR3 is CASSFGQGAEAFF. The CDR3 DNA is TGTGCCAGCAGTTTTGGACAGGGCGCTGAAGCTTTCTTT.

The rearrangement joins TRBV6-6 to TRBJ1-3; no definite D call. V was pared by 8 bases and J by 0 bases, with 14 bases between. Germline CDR1 MNHNY, CDR2 SVGAGI (reference sequence). The CDR3 is 15 residues long. CDR3 protein: CASRPSGSSGNTIYF. The CDR3 DNA is TGTGCCAGCCGCCCCAGTGGGAGCTCTGGAAACACCATATATTTT.

The chain has TRBV20-1 and TRBJ2-7, with TRBD2 matching 11 bases. The CDR3 runs 13 residues. V lost 3 bases and J lost 2; bases outside the gene matches: 0. Germline-derived CDR1 and CDR2 are DFQATT and SNEGSKA (reference sequence). CDR3 DNA sequence: TGCAGTGCTAGTAGCGGGGGGGCCTACGAGCAGTACTTC. It encodes CSASSGGAYEQYF.